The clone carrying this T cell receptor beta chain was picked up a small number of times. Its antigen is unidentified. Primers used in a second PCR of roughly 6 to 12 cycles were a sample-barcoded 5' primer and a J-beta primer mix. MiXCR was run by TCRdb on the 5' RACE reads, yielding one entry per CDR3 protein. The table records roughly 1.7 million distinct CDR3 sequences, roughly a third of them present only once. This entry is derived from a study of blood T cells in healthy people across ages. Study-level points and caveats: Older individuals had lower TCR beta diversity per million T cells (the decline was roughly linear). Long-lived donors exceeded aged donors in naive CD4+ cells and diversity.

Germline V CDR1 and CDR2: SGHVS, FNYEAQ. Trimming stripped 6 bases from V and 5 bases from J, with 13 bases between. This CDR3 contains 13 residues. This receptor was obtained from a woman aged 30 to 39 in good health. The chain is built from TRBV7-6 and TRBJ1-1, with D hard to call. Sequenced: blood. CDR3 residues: CASSPNQRTEAFF. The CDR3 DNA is TGTGCCAGCAGTCCTAACCAAAGGACTGAAGCTTTCTTT.